This T cell receptor beta chain was observed in a study of identical twins. Study-wide results and caveats: In monozygotic twins, models underestimated the sharing of out-of-frame TCR alpha. For out-of-frame alpha sequences shared by twins, low generation probability was in excess.

Turning to this clonotype: Its antigen remains unknown.

Per the germline V gene, CDR1 is LNHNV and CDR2 is YYDKDF (reference sequence). The length of the CDR3 is 15 residues. V lost 0 bases to trimming and J lost 9 bases; unmatched junction nucleotides: 5. Each cDNA held unique molecular identifiers, and template switching gave it a universal primer site. TCRdb passed the 5' RACE reads through MiXCR, listing each CDR3 protein once. Of a few hundred thousand distinct CDR3 sequences in the sample, about 11% are singletons; the top ten hold approximately 9.1%. Healthy Caucasians made up all donors. The V call is TRBV15, the J call TRBJ1-4; 9 bases are a match to TRBD1. The sequenced sample consisted of memory T cells sorted from blood. The clonotype comes from a man between 50 and 59 years old in good health. CDR3 nucleotide sequence: TGTGCCACCAGCAGAGATGGGACAGGGAGAAAAAAACTGTTTTTT. Protein: CATSRDGTGRKKLFF. The variable domain in full, completed from reference TRBV15 and TRBJ1-4, reads DAMVIQNPRYQVTQFGKPVTLSCSQTLNHNVMYWYQQKSSQAPKLLFHYYDKDFNNEADTPDNFQSRRPNTSFCFLDIRSPGLGDTAMYLCATSRDGTGRKKLFFGSGTQLSVL.